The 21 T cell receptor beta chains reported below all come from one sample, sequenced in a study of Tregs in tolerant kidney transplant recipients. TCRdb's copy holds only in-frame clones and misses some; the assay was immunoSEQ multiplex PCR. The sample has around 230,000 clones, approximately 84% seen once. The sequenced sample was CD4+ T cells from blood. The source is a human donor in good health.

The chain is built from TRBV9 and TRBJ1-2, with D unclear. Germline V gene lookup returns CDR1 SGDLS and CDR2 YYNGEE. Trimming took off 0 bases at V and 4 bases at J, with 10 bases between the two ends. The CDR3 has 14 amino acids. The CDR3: CASSVDGRSYGYTF. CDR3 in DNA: TGTGCCAGCAGCGTAGATGGACGGAGCTATGGCTACACCTTC. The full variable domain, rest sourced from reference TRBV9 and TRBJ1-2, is DSGVTQTPKHLITATGQRVTLRCSPRSGDLSVYWYQQSLDQGLQFLIQYYNGEERAKGNILERFSAQQFPDLHSELNLSSLELGDSALYFCASSVDGRSYGYTFGSGTRLTVV.

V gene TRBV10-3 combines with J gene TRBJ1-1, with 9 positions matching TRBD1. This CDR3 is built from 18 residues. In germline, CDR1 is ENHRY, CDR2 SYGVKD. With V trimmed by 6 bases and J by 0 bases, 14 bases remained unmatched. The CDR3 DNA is TGTGCCATCAGAGGTCGGGGGACAGGGTCCGATATGAACACTGAAGCTTTCTTT. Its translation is CAIRGRGTGSDMNTEAFF.

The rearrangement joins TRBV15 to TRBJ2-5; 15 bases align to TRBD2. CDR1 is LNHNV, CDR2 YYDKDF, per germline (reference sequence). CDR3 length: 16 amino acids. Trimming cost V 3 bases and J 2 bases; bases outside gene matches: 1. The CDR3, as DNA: TGTGCCACCAGCAGTGGACTAGCGGGAGGGCAAGAGACCCAGTACTTC. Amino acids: CATSSGLAGGQETQYF. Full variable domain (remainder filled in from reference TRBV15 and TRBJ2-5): DAMVIQNPRYQVTQFGKPVTLSCSQTLNHNVMYWYQQKSSQAPKLLFHYYDKDFNNEADTPDNFQSRRPNTSFCFLDIRSPGLGDTAMYLCATSSGLAGGQETQYFGPGTRLLVL.

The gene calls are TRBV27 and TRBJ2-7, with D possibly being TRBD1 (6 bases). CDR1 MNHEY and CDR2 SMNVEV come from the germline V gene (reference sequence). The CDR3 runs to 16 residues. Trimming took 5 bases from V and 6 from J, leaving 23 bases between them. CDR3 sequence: CASSPHRVGFGGEQYF. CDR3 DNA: TGTGCCAGCAGTCCCCACAGGGTAGGTTTCGGAGGCGAGCAGTACTTC.

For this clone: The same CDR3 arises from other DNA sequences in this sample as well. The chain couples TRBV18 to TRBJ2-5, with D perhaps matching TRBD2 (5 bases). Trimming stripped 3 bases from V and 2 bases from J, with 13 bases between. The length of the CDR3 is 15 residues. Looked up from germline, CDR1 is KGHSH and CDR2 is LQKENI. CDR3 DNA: TGTGCCAGCTCACCCTTGGGCACGGGACAAGAGACCCAGTACTTC. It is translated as CASSPLGTGQETQYF.

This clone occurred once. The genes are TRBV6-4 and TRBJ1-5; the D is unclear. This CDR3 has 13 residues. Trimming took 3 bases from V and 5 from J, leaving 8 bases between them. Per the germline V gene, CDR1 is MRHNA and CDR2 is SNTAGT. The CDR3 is CASSEGRDQPQHF. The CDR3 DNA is TGTGCCAGCAGTGAGGGAAGAGATCAGCCCCAGCATTTT.

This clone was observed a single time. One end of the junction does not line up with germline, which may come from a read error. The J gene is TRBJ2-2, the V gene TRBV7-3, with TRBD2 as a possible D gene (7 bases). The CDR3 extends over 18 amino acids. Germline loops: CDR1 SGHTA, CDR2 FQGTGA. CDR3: CASSPLGGGGSNTGGLFF. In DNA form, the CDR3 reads TGTGCCAGCAGTCCCCTCGGCGGGGGCGGATCGAACACCGGGGGGCTGTTTTTT.

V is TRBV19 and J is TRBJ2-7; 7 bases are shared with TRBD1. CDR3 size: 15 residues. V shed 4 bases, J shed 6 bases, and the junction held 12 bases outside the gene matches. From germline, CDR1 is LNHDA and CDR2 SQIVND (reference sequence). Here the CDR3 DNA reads TGTGCCAGTAGTACCCTAACGACAGGGAGATCCGAGCAGTACTTC. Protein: CASSTLTTGRSEQYF. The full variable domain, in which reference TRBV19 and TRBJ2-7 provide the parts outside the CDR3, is DGGITQSPKYLFRKEGQNVTLSCEQNLNHDAMYWYRQDPGQGLRLIYYSQIVNDFQKGDIAEGYSVSREKKESFPLTVTSAQKNPTAFYLCASSTLTTGRSEQYFGPGTRLTVT.

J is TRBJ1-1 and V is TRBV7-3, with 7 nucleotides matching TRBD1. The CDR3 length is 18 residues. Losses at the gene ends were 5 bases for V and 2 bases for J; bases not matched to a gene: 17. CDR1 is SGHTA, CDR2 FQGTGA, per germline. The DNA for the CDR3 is TGTGCCAGCAGCCCCTATATTCCGACAGGGCTAATCAACACTGAAGCTTTCTTT. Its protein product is CASSPYIPTGLINTEAFF.

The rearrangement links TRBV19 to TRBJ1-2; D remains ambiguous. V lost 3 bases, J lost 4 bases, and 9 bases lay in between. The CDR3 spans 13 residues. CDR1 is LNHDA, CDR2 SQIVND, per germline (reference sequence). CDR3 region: CASSISWSYGYTF. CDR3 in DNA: TGTGCCAGTAGTATCTCTTGGAGCTATGGCTACACCTTC.

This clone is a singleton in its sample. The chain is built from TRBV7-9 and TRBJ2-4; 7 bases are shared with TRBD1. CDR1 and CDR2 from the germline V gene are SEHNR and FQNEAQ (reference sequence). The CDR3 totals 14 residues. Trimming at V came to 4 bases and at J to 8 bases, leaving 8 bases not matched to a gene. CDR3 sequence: CASSSGQAVDIQYF. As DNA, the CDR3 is TGTGCCAGCAGCTCAGGACAGGCGGTGGACATTCAGTACTTC.

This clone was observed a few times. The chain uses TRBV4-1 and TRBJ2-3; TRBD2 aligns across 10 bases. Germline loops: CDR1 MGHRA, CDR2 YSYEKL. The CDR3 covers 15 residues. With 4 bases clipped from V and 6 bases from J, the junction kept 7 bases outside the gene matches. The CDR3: CASSRLAGGADTQYF. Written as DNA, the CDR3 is TGCGCCAGCAGCCGTTTAGCGGGGGGTGCGGATACGCAGTATTTT.

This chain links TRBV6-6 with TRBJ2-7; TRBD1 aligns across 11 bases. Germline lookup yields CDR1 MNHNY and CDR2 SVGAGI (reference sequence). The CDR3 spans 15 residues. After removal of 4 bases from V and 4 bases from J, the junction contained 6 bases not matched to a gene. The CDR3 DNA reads TGTGCCAGCAGTTTTCCGGGACAGGGGGATTACGAGCAGTACTTC. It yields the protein CASSFPGQGDYEQYF.

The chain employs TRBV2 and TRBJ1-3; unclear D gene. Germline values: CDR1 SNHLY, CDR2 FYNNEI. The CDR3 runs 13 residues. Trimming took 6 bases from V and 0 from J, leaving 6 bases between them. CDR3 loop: CASRPSSGNTIYF. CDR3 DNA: TGTGCCAGCAGGCCCAGCTCTGGAAACACCATATATTTT. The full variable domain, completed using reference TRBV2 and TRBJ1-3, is EPEVTQTPSHQVTQMGQEVILRCVPISNHLYFYWYRQILGQKVEFLVSFYNNEISEKSEIFDDQFSVERPDGSNFTLKIRSTKLEDSAMYFCASRPSSGNTIYFGEGSWLTVV.

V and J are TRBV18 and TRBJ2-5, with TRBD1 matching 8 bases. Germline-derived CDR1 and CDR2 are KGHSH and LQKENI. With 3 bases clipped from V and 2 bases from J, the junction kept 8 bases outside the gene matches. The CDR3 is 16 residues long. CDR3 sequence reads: CASSPRTGTSQETQYF. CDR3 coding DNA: TGTGCCAGCTCACCCAGGACAGGGACGTCACAAGAGACCCAGTACTTC.

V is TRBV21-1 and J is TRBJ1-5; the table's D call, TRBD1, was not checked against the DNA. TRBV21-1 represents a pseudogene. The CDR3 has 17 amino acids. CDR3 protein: CASSKEVETGGNQPQHF. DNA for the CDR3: TGTGCCAGCAGCAAAGAGGTGGAGACAGGGGGAAATCAGCCCCAGCATTTT.

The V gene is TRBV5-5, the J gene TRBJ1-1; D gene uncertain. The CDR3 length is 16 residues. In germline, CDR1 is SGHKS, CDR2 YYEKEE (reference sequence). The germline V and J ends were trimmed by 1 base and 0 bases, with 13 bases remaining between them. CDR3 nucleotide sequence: TGTGCCAGCAGCTTGTTGGTTTCGTATCTGAACACTGAAGCTTTCTTT. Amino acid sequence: CASSLLVSYLNTEAFF.

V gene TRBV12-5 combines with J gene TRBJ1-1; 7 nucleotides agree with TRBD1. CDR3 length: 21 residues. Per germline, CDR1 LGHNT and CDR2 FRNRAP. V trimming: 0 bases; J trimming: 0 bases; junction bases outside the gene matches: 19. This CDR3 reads CASGLVTWDSEILAMNTEAFF. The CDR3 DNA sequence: TGTGCTAGTGGTTTGGTCACCTGGGACAGCGAAATTCTCGCAATGAACACTGAAGCTTTCTTT.

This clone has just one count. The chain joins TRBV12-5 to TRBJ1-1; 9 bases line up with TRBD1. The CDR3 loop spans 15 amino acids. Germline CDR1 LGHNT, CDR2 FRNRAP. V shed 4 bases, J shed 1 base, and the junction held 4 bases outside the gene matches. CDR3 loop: CASGSGQGSNTEAFF. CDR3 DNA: TGTGCTAGTGGTTCCGGACAGGGGTCGAACACTGAAGCTTTCTTT.

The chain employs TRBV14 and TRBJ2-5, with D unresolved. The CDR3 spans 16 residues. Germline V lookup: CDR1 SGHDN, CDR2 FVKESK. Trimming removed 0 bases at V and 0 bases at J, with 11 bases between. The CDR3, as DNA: TGTGCCAGCAGCCAAGAAGAATATTGGTACCAAGAGACCCAGTACTTC. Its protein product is CASSQEEYWYQETQYF.

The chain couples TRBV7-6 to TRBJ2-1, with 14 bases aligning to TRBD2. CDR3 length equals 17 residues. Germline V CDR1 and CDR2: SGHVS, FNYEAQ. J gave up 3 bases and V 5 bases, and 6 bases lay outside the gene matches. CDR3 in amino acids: CASSLGLAGAYYNEQFF. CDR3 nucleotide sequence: TGTGCCAGCAGCCTGGGACTAGCGGGGGCATACTACAATGAGCAGTTCTTC. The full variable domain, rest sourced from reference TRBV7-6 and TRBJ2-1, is GAGVSQSPRYKVTKRGQDVALRCDPISGHVSLYWYRQALGQGPEFLTYFNYEAQQDKSGLPNDRFSAERPEGSISTLTIQRTEQRDSAMYRCASSLGLAGAYYNEQFFGPGTRLTVL.